These 27 T cell receptor beta chains came from one sample sequenced in a study of blood T cell repertoires in COVID-19. Clones were sequenced by immunoSEQ multiplex PCR, and TCRdb holds only the in-frame ones, with some missing. The sample lists approximately 60,000 clones, less than 85% seen once, with over 15% in the top ten. Sequencing used peripheral blood. The receptors stem from a man aged 55-75 years with acute or convalescent COVID-19.

The V gene is TRBV11-2, the J gene TRBJ2-7; the D is unclear. Germline values: CDR1 SGHAT, CDR2 FQNNGV. The CDR3 contains 14 residues. V gave up 0 bases and J gave up 1 base, with 7 bases separating them. The CDR3 DNA is TGTGCCAGCAGCTTAGATCCGGGTTCCTACGAGCAGTACTTC. Its translation is CASSLDPGSYEQYF. Based on the CDR3 plus reference TRBV11-2 and TRBJ2-7, the full variable domain is EAGVAQSPRYKIIEKRQSVAFWCNPISGHATLYWYQQILGQGPKLLIQFQNNGVVDDSQLPKDRFSAERLKGVDSTLKIQPAKLEDSAVYLCASSLDPGSYEQYFGPGTRLTVT.

The chain is built from TRBV6-1 and TRBJ1-1; TRBD1 aligns across 9 bases. The junction had 12 bases not matched to a gene; V was cut back by 3 bases and J by 10 bases. Germline CDR1 reads MNHNS; CDR2 reads SASEGT. CDR3 length equals 15 residues. CDR3 residues: CASSEGTGRGVSAFF. The CDR3 bases are TGTGCCAGCAGTGAGGGGACAGGGAGGGGTGTATCAGCTTTCTTT.

The V and J genes are TRBV29-1 and TRBJ1-1; 8 nucleotides match TRBD1. V lost 6 bases and J lost 11; bases outside the gene matches: 8. CDR3 length: 11 amino acids. Per the germline V gene, CDR1 is SQVTM and CDR2 is ANQGSEA. The CDR3 sequence is CSVEQGESAFF. The CDR3, as DNA: TGCAGCGTCGAACAGGGGGAGTCGGCTTTCTTT. Full variable domain (outside the CDR3, taken from reference TRBV29-1 and TRBJ1-1): SAVISQKPSRDICQRGTSLTIQCQVDSQVTMMFWYRQQPGQSLTLIATANQGSEATYESGFVIDKFPISRPNLTFSTLTVSNMSPEDSSIYLCSVEQGESAFFGQGTRLTVV.

This chain joins TRBV6-4 and TRBJ2-2; 10 bases match TRBD1. Germline values: CDR1 MRHNA, CDR2 SNTAGT. Unmatched junction bases numbered 2, after V lost 0 bases and J lost 4 bases. The CDR3 length is 16 residues. The CDR3 loop is CASSDSGTGVTGELFF. CDR3 coding DNA: TGTGCCAGCAGTGACTCGGGGACAGGGGTCACCGGGGAGCTGTTTTTT.

This chain uses TRBV20-1 with TRBJ1-5; maybe TRBD1 (6 bases). Germline loops: CDR1 DFQATT, CDR2 SNEGSKA (reference sequence). The CDR3 length is 12 residues. Trimming pared 3 bases from V and 6 bases from J, leaving 9 bases between. The CDR3 coding sequence is TGCAGTGCTAGTGGGGGCTCTCAGCCCCAGCATTTT. Protein: CSASGGSQPQHF.

The gene calls are TRBV5-6 and TRBJ2-3; 12 bases are shared with TRBD1. J gave up 5 bases and V 0 bases, and 13 bases lay outside the gene matches. CDR1 and CDR2 from the germline V gene are SGHDT and YYEEEE. The CDR3 consists of 19 residues. The CDR3 DNA sequence: TGTGCCAGCAGCTTGGTAGGGACAGGGGGCAATAGCGGACAAGATACGCAGTATTTT. This encodes CASSLVGTGGNSGQDTQYF.

This clone appeared many times. The same CDR3 also results from other DNA sequences found in this sample. The rearrangement uses TRBV12-3 or TRBV12-4 and TRBJ1-1; D may be TRBD1 (6 bases). The CDR3 has 13 amino acids. V was trimmed by 6 bases and J by 4 bases, leaving 12 bases between them. The CDR3 spells CASSFGGGTEAFF. The CDR3 region has the DNA TGTGCCAGCAGCTTTGGGGGCGGCACTGAAGCTTTCTTT.

This clone was picked up a small number of times. The chain combines TRBV27 with TRBJ2-6; D is uncertain. Germline CDR1 MNHEY, CDR2 SMNVEV (reference sequence). The CDR3 totals 13 residues. V was pared by 8 bases and J by 2 bases, with 7 bases between. CDR3 in DNA: TGTGCCAGCCGGTCGACTGGGGCCAACGTCCTGACTTTC. Translation gives CASRSTGANVLTF.

The J gene is TRBJ1-3, the V gene TRBV6-5; D is ambiguous. This CDR3 contains 15 residues. The ends were cut back, 6 bases at V and 0 bases at J, with 12 bases in the middle. The germline V gene encodes CDR1 MNHEY and CDR2 SVGAGI. The CDR3 protein is CASRFGSSSGNTIYF. The CDR3 DNA is TGTGCCAGCAGATTTGGTTCTAGCTCTGGAAACACCATATATTTT.

The rearrangement links TRBV5-1 to TRBJ2-5; D gene ambiguous. V was shortened by 3 bases and J by 0 bases, with 9 bases between the two germline ends. The CDR3 loop spans 14 amino acids. Germline CDR1 reads SGHRS; CDR2 reads YFSETQ. CDR3 in DNA: TGCGCCAGCAGCTACCACAACGACCAAGAGACCCAGTACTTC. Translating it yields CASSYHNDQETQYF.

The rearrangement joins TRBV4-2 to TRBJ1-5; D gene ambiguous. Germline CDR1 and CDR2: LGHNA and YNFKEQ. Trimming shortened V by 0 bases and J by 2 bases, and 8 bases separated the two germline ends. The CDR3 length is 15 residues. This chain's CDR3 is CASSQDGSGNQPQHF. CDR3 in DNA: TGTGCCAGCAGCCAAGACGGGAGCGGCAATCAGCCCCAGCATTTT.

This sequence joins TRBV27 and TRBJ2-2; 9 bases line up with TRBD1. V shed 3 bases, J shed 5 bases, and the junction held 7 bases outside the gene matches. The CDR3 is 16 residues long. Germline CDR1 MNHEY, CDR2 SMNVEV (reference sequence). The CDR3 sequence is CASSLKGQGKTGELFF. The CDR3 bases are TGTGCCAGCAGTTTGAAAGGACAGGGGAAGACCGGGGAGCTGTTTTTT.

The V and J genes are TRBV12-3 or TRBV12-4 and TRBJ1-1; D is undetermined. The CDR3 spans 13 residues. V was cut by 3 bases and J by 1 base, with 6 bases left in between. CDR3: CASSLARNTEAFF. CDR3 bases: TGTGCCAGCAGTTTGGCCAGGAACACTGAAGCTTTCTTT.

This rearrangement joins TRBV6-5 to TRBJ2-7, with TRBD2 matching 15 bases. Germline trimming cut 8 bases from V and 6 bases from J; bases unmatched to any gene: 5. Germline CDR1 is MNHEY and CDR2 is SVGAGI. This CDR3 is 14 amino acids long. CDR3 sequence (DNA): TGTGCCAGCGCACCGGGACTAGCGGGAGGCGAGCAGTACTTC. Encoded protein: CASAPGLAGGEQYF.

The CDR3 loop is CASSLSVAGKDTQYF. The CDR3 DNA follows: TGTGCCAGCAGCTTGAGCGTAGCGGGTAAAGATACGCAGTATTTT. The chain couples TRBV5-6 to TRBJ2-3, with TRBD2 identical over 7 bases. Unmatched junction bases numbered 7, after V lost 1 base and J lost 5 bases. CDR1 is SGHDT and CDR2 is YYEEEE in the germline V gene. This CDR3 is 15 amino acids long.

This clone was counted between two and nine times. The V call is TRBV6-5, the J call TRBJ1-4; perhaps TRBD1 as D (5 bases). CDR1 MNHEY and CDR2 SVGAGI come from the germline V gene. The CDR3 totals 14 residues. V dropped 6 bases and J dropped 11 bases, with 19 bases sitting between them. This CDR3 is CASSPGQGILKLFF. The DNA for the CDR3 is TGTGCCAGCAGCCCCGGTCAGGGAATACTGAAACTGTTTTTT.

This sequence joins TRBV27 and TRBJ1-6, with a tentative D call TRBD1 (5 bases). The CDR3 is 15 residues long. Looked up from germline, CDR1 is MNHEY and CDR2 is SMNVEV (reference sequence). V was shortened by 3 bases and J by 9 bases, with 15 bases between the two germline ends. In nucleotides, the CDR3 is TGTGCCAGCAGTTTGGGACTCTCAGGCAGTTCACCCCTCCACTTT. As protein: CASSLGLSGSSPLHF.

This clone was detected once. The chain recombines TRBV28 with TRBJ1-2; D is perhaps TRBD1 (6 bases). V shed 6 bases and J shed 6 bases, with 14 bases lying between them. CDR1 and CDR2 from the germline V gene are MDHEN and SYDVKM. The CDR3 covers 13 residues. The CDR3 here is CASSPGQLNGYTF. The CDR3 nucleotides read TGTGCCAGCAGCCCCGGACAGTTAAATGGCTACACCTTC.

The chain couples TRBV5-1 to TRBJ2-7; 13 bases map to TRBD2. Germline assignment: CDR1 SGHRS and CDR2 YFSETQ. The CDR3 extends over 15 amino acids. Trimming cost V 4 bases and J 3 bases; bases outside gene matches: 4. The CDR3 bases are TGCGCCAGCAGCCCGGGACTAGCGGGGCTCTACGAGCAGTACTTC. This gives the protein CASSPGLAGLYEQYF.

J is TRBJ2-5 and V is TRBV10-1, with a weak D call TRBD2 (7 bases). Germline CDR1 and CDR2: WNHNN and SYGVQD (reference sequence). The V end was cut by 6 bases, the J end by 5 bases, with 22 bases between. CDR3 length equals 16 residues. The CDR3 nucleotides are TGCGCCAGCAGCCCTCGGAAGGGGGAGGGAAAGGAGACCCAGTACTTC. Its protein product is CASSPRKGEGKETQYF.

The V and J genes are TRBV19 and TRBJ2-1, with 9 nucleotides matching TRBD1. The CDR3 loop spans 15 amino acids. The V and J ends lost 5 bases and 9 bases, in that order; junction bases with no gene match: 11. Germline V CDR1 and CDR2: LNHDA, SQIVND (reference sequence). The CDR3 region is CASSLRQGGKTEQFF. The CDR3 coding sequence is TGTGCCAGTAGTCTACGACAGGGGGGCAAGACTGAGCAGTTCTTC.

This clone has more than one count but fewer than ten. The genes are TRBV11-2 and TRBJ2-2; 7 bases agree with TRBD2. This CDR3 has 16 residues. Germline lookup yields CDR1 SGHAT and CDR2 FQNNGV. Trimming cost V 1 base and J 2 bases; bases outside gene matches: 4. CDR3 DNA: TGTGCCAGCAGCTTAGTAGCGGGTGACAACACCGGGGAGCTGTTTTTT. Translating it yields CASSLVAGDNTGELFF.

CDR3 loop: CASSLDPNSPNTGELFF. In DNA, the CDR3 is TGTGCCAGCAGCTTGGACCCGAACTCGCCGAACACCGGGGAGCTGTTTTTT. The gene calls are TRBV5-6 and TRBJ2-2; D unresolved. The V gene's germline CDR1 is SGHDT and CDR2 YYEEEE. Trimming took off 0 bases at V and 0 bases at J, with 12 bases between the two ends. There are 17 residues in the CDR3.

This chain joins TRBV7-2 and TRBJ2-1, with 9 bases fitting TRBD2. CDR1 is SGHTA, CDR2 FQGNSA, per germline. This CDR3 is built from 15 residues. Unmatched junction bases numbered 13, after V lost 6 bases and J lost 10 bases. In DNA, the CDR3 is TGTGCCAGCAGTTATCTACTAGCGGGTAAGGGGGAGCAGTTCTTC. It codes for CASSYLLAGKGEQFF.

This chain connects TRBV24-1 to TRBJ2-7; tentative D call: TRBD1 (6 bases). The V gene lost 4 bases and the J gene lost 3 bases, with 18 bases spanning the gap. The CDR3 length is 16 residues. Per germline, CDR1 KGHDR and CDR2 SFDVKD. In DNA, the CDR3 is TGTGCCACCAGTGACAACACCAGGGGTCGTGGCTACGAGCAGTACTTC. This sequence encodes CATSDNTRGRGYEQYF.

This clone has only a few counts. This chain links TRBV5-5 with TRBJ1-3; D uncertain. The CDR3 covers 14 residues. Trimming removed 3 bases from V and 4 bases from J, with 11 bases in between. CDR1 is SGHKS and CDR2 is YYEKEE in the germline V gene (reference sequence). The CDR3, as DNA: TGTGCCAGCAGCTCCCGCCCCAGAGGAAACACCATATATTTT. Residues: CASSSRPRGNTIYF.

The chain recombines TRBV30 with TRBJ2-3; 9 positions match TRBD2. Per the germline V gene, CDR1 is GTSNPN and CDR2 is SVGIG (reference sequence). With 2 bases clipped from V and 6 bases from J, the junction kept 12 bases outside the gene matches. This CDR3 is built from 16 residues. In DNA, the CDR3 is TGTGCCTGGAGTAGGAATGGGGTAGCGGGAGTGGATACGCAGTATTTT. Protein product: CAWSRNGVAGVDTQYF.